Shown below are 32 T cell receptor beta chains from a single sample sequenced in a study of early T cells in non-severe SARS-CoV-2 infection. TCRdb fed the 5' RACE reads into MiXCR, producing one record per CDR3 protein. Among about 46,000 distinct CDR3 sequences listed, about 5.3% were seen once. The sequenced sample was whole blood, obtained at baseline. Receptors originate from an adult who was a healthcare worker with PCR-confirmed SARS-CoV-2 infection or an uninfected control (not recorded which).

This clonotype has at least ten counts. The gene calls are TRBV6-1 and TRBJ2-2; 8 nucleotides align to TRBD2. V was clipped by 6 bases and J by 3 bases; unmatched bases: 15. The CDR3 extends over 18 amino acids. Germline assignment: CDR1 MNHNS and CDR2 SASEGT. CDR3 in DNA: TGTGCCAGCAGCCCTCTGGTGAGCGGGAGATTTCACACCGGGGAGCTGTTTTTT. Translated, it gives CASSPLVSGRFHTGELFF.

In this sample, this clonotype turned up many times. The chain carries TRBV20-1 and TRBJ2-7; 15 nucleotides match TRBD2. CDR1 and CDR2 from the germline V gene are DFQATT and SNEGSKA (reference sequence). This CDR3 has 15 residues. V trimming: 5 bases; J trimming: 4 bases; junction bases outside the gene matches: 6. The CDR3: CSAPLGTSGGYEQYF. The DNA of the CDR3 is TGCAGTGCTCCTCTAGGGACTAGCGGGGGGTACGAGCAGTACTTC.

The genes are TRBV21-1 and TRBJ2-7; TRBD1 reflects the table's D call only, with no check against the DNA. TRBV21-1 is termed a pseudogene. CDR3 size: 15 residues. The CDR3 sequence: CASTLVGQGDYEQYF. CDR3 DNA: TGTGCCAGCACCCTGGTGGGACAGGGGGACTACGAGCAGTACTTC.

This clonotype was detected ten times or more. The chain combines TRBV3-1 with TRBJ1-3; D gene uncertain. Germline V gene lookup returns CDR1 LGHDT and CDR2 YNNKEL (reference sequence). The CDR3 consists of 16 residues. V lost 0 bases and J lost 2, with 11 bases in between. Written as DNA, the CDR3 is TGTGCCAGCAGCCAAGATATTACCAGAGCTGGAAACACCATATATTTT. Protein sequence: CASSQDITRAGNTIYF. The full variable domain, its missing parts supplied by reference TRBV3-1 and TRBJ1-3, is DTAVSQTPKYLVTQMGNDKSIKCEQNLGHDTMYWYKQDSKKFLKIMFSYNNKELIINETVPNRFSPKSPDKAHLNLHINSLELGDSAVYFCASSQDITRAGNTIYFGEGSWLTVV.

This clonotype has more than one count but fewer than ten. CDR3 DNA sequence: TGTGCCAGTAGCGGGAGATTCGGCGGGCTGAGCACAGATACGCAGTATTTT. It codes for CASSGRFGGLSTDTQYF. The chain joins TRBV27 to TRBJ2-3, with 9 positions matching TRBD2. Germline-derived CDR1 and CDR2 are MNHEY and SMNVEV (reference sequence). This CDR3 is 17 amino acids long. Trimming removed 9 bases from V and 0 bases from J; junction bases left unmatched: 13.

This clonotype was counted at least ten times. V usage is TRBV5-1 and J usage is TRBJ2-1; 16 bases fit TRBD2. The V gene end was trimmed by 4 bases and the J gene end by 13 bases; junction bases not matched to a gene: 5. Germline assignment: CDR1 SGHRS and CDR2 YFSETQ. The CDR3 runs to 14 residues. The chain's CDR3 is CASSLGLAGGNQFF. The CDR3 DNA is TGCGCCAGCAGCCTGGGACTAGCGGGAGGGAACCAGTTCTTC.

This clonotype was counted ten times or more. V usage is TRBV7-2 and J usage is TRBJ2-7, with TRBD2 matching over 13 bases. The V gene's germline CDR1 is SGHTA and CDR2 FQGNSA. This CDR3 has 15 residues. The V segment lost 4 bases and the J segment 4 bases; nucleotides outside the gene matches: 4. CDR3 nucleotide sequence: TGTGCCAGCAGCTATCGGACTAGCGGGAGTTACGAGCAGTACTTC. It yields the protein CASSYRTSGSYEQYF.

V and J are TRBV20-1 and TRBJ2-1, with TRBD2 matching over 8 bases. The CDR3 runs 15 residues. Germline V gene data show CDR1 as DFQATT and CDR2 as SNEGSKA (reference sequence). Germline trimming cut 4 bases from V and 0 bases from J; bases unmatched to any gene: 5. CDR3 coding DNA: TGCAGTGCTATACCGCTAGCGGGCTCCTACAATGAGCAGTTCTTC. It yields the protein CSAIPLAGSYNEQFF.

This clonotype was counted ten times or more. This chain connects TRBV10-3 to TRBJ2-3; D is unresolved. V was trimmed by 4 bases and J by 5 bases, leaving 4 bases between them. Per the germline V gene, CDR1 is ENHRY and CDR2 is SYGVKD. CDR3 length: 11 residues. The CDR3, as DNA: TGTGCCATCAGTGCGGGAGATACGCAGTATTTT. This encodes CAISAGDTQYF.

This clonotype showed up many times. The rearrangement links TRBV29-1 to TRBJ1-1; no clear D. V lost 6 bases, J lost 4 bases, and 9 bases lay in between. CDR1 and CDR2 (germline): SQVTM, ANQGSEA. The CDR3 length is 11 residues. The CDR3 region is CSVVEATEAFF. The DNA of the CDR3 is TGCAGCGTAGTAGAAGCCACTGAAGCTTTCTTT.

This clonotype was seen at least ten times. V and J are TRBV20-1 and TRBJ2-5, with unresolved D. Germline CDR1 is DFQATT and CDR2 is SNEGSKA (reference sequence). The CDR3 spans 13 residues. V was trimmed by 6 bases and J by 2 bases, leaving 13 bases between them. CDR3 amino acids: CSARNTLQETQYF. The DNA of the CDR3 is TGCAGTGCACGCAACACTCTACAAGAGACCCAGTACTTC.

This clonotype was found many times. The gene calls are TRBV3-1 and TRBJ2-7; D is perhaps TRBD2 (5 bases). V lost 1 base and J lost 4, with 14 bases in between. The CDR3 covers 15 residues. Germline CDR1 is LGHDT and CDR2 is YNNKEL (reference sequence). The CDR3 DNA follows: TGTGCCAGCAGCCAAGGTACTAGTGTGGGGTACGAGCAGTACTTC. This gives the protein CASSQGTSVGYEQYF.

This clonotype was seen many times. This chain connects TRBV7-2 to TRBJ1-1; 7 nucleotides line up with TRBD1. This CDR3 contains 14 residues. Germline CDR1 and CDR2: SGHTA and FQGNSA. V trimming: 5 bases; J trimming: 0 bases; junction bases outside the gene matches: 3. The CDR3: CASSGDSLNTEAFF. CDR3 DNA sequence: TGTGCCAGCAGCGGGGACAGTTTGAACACTGAAGCTTTCTTT. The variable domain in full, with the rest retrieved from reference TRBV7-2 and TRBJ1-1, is GAGVSQSPSNKVTEKGKDVELRCDPISGHTALYWYRQSLGQGLEFLIYFQGNSAPDKSGLPSDRFSAERTGGSVSTLTIQRTQQEDSAVYLCASSGDSLNTEAFFGQGTRLTVV.

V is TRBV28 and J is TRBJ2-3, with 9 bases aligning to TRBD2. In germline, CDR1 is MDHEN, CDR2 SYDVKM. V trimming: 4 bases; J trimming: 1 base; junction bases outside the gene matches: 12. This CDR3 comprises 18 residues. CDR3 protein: CASSSIAGVSEGTDTQYF. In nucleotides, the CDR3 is TGTGCCAGCAGTTCAATAGCGGGAGTAAGTGAAGGCACAGATACGCAGTATTTT. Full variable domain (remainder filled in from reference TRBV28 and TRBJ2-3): DVKVTQSSRYLVKRTGEKVFLECVQDMDHENMFWYRQDPGLGLRLIYFSYDVKMKEKGDIPEGYSVSREKKERFSLILESASTNQTSMYLCASSSIAGVSEGTDTQYFGPGTRLTVL.

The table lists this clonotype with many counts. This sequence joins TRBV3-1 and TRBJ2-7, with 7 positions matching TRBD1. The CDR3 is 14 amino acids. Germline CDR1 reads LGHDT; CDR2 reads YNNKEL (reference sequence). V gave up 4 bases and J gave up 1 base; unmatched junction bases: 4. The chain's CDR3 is CASSPAGGSYEQYF. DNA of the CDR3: TGTGCCAGCAGCCCAGCAGGGGGATCCTACGAGCAGTACTTC.

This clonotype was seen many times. In DNA form, the CDR3 reads TGTGCCAGCAGTATGCAAGAGACCCAGTACTTC. Translating it yields CASSMQETQYF. The rearrangement uses TRBV2 and TRBJ2-5; no reliable D call. This CDR3 is built from 11 residues. Trimming took off 5 bases at V and 2 bases at J, with 3 bases between the two ends. CDR1 is SNHLY and CDR2 is FYNNEI in the germline V gene.

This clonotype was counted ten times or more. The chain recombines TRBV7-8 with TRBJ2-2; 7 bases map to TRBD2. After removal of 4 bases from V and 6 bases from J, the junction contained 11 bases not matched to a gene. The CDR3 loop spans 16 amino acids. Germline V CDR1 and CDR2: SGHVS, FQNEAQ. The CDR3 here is CASSSSSSGRAGELFF. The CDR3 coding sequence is TGTGCCAGCAGCTCCTCCTCTAGCGGTAGGGCCGGGGAGCTGTTTTTT.

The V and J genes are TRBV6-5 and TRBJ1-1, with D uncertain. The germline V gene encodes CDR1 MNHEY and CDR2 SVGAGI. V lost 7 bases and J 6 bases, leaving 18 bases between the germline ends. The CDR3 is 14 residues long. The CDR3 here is CASNPTMPRAEAFF. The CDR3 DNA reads TGTGCCAGCAACCCGACCATGCCGAGGGCTGAAGCTTTCTTT.

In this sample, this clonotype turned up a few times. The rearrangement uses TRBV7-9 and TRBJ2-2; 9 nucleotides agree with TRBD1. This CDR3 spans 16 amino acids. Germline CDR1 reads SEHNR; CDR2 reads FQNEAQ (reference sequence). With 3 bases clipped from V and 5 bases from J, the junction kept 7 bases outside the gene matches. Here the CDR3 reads CASSLSGTGRTGELFF. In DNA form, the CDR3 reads TGTGCCAGCAGCTTGTCCGGGACAGGGAGGACCGGGGAGCTGTTTTTT.

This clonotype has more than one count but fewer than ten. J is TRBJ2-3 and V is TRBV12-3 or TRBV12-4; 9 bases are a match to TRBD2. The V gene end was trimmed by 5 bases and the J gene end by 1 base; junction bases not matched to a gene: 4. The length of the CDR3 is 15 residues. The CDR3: CASSAGLARTDTQYF. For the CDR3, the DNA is TGTGCCAGCAGTGCTGGACTAGCGCGCACAGATACGCAGTATTTT.

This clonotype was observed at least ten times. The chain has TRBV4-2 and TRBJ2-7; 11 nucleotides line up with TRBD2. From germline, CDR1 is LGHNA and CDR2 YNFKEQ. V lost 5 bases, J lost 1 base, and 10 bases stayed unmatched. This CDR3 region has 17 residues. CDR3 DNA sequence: TGTGCCAGCAGCGCCATCCCGGGACTAGCGGCTTCCTACGAGCAGTACTTC. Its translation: CASSAIPGLAASYEQYF.

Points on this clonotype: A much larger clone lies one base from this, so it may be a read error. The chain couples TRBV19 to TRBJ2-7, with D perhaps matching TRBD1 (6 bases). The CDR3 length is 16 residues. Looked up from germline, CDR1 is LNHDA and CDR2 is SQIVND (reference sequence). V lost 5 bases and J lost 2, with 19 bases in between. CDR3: CASSVNRDGGTYEQYF. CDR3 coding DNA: TGTGCCAGTAGTGTCAACAGGGATGGAGGCACCTACGAGCAGTACTTC.

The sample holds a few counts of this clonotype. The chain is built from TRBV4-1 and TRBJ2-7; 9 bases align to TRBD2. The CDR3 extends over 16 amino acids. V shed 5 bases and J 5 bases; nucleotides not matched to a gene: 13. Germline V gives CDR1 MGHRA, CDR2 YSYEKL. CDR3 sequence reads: CASSYSSGTPRNEQYF. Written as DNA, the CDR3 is TGCGCCAGCAGCTATTCTAGCGGGACCCCTCGCAACGAGCAGTACTTC.

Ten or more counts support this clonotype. The CDR3 is CASSLKLAGEATQYF. The CDR3 region has the DNA TGCGCCAGCAGCTTGAAATTAGCGGGAGAGGCGACCCAGTACTTC. This chain uses TRBV5-1 with TRBJ2-5, with 9 bases aligning to TRBD2. The V gene's germline CDR1 is SGHRS and CDR2 YFSETQ. The CDR3 covers 15 residues. The trim removed 1 base at V and 7 bases at J, leaving 8 bases unmatched.

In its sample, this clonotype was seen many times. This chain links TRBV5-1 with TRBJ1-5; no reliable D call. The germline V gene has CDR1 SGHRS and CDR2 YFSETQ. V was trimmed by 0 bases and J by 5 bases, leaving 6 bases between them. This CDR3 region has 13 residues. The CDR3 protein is CASSLDKDQPQHF. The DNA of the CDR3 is TGCGCCAGCAGCTTGGACAAAGATCAGCCCCAGCATTTT.

CDR3 nucleotides: TGTGCCAGCAGCCGGGCGACAGGGAGAGGCTATGGCTACACCTTC. Its translation: CASSRATGRGYGYTF. The chain employs TRBV6-5 and TRBJ1-2, with 7 positions matching TRBD1. V trimming: 6 bases; J trimming: 4 bases; junction bases outside the gene matches: 11. The CDR3 consists of 15 residues. Germline CDR1 and CDR2: MNHEY and SVGAGI.

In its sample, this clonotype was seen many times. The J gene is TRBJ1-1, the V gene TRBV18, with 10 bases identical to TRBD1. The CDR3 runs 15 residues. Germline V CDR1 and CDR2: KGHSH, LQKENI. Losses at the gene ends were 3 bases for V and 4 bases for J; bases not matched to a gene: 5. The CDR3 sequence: CASSPSGTGATEAFF. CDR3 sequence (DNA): TGTGCCAGCTCACCTTCCGGGACAGGGGCCACTGAAGCTTTCTTT.

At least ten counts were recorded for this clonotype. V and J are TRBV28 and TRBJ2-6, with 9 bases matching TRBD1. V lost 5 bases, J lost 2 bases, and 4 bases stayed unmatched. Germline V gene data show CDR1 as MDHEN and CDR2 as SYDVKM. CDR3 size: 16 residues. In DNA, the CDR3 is TGTGCCAGCAGTACAGGGGGCGCGGCTGGGGCCAACGTCCTGACTTTC. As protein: CASSTGGAAGANVLTF.

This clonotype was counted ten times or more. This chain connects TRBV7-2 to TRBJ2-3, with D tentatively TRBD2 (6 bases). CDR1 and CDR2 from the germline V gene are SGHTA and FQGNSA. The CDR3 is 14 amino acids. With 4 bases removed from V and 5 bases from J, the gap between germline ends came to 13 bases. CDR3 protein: CASSYGGPIDTQYF. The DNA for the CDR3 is TGTGCCAGCAGCTACGGAGGGCCGATAGATACGCAGTATTTT.

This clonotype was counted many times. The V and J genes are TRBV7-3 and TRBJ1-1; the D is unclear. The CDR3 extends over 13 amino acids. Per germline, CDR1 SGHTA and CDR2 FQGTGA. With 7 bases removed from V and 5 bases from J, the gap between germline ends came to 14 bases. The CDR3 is CASKSGGRTEAFF. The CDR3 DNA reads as TGTGCCAGCAAAAGTGGAGGAAGGACTGAAGCTTTCTTT.

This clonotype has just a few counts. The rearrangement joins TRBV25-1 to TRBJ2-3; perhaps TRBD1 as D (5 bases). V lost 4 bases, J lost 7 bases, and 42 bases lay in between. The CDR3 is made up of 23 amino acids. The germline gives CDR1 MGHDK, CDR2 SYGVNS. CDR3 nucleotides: TGTGCCAGCAGTGGATCCCCGAACTTCGTGGGGCTACCTAAGCTGCTTCTTCCTAATACGCAGTATTTT. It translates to CASSGSPNFVGLPKLLLPNTQYF.

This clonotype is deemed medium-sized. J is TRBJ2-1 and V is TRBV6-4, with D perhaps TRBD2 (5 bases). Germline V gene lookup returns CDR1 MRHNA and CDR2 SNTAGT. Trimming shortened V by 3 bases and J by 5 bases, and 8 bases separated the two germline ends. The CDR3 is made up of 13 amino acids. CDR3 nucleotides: TGTGCCAGCAGTGAGGCTAGCAACAATGAGCAGTTCTTC. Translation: CASSEASNNEQFF.